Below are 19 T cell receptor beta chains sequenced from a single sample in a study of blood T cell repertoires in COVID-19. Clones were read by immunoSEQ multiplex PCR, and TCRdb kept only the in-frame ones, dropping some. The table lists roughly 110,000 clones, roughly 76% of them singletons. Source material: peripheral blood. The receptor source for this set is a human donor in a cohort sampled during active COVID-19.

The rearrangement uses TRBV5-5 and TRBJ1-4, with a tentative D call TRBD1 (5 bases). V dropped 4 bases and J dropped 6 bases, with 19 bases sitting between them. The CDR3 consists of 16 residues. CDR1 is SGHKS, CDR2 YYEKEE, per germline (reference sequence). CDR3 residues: CASSDQSFREDEKLFF. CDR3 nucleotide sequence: TGTGCCAGCAGCGATCAAAGCTTCAGGGAGGATGAAAAACTGTTTTTT.

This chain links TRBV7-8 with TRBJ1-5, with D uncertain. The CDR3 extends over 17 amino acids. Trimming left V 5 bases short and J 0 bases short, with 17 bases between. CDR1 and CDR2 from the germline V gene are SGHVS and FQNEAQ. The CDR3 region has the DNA TGTGCCAGCAGCCCGAGGACGGGAGGATATAGCAATCAGCCCCAGCATTTT. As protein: CASSPRTGGYSNQPQHF.

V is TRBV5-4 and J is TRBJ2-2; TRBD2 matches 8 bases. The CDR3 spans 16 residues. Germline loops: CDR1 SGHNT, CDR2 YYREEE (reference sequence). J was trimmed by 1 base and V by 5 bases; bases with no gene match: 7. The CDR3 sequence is CASRSKAGGNTGELFF. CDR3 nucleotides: TGTGCCAGCAGATCTAAGGCGGGGGGGAACACCGGGGAGCTGTTTTTT.

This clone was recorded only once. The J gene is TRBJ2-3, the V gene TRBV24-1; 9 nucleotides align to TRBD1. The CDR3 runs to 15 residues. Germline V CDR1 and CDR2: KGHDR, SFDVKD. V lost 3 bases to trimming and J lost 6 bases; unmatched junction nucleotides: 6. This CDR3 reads CATSDPGQGTDTQYF. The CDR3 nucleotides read TGTGCCACCAGTGATCCGGGACAGGGTACCGATACGCAGTATTTT.

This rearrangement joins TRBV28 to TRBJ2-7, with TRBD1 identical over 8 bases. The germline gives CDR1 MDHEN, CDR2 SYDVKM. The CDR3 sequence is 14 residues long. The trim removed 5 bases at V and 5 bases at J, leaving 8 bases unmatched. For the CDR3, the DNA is TGTGCCAGCAGTATAAGACAGGGGTCCAACGAGCAGTACTTC. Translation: CASSIRQGSNEQYF. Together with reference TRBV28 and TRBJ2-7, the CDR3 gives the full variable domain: DVKVTQSSRYLVKRTGEKVFLECVQDMDHENMFWYRQDPGLGLRLIYFSYDVKMKEKGDIPEGYSVSREKKERFSLILESASTNQTSMYLCASSIRQGSNEQYFGPGTRLTVT.

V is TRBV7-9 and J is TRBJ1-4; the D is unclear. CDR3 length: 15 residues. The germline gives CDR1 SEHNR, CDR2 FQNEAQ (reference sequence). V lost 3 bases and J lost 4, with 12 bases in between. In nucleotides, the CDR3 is TGTGCCAGCAGCTTTATCCGGCGGAATAATGAAAAACTGTTTTTT. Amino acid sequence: CASSFIRRNNEKLFF.

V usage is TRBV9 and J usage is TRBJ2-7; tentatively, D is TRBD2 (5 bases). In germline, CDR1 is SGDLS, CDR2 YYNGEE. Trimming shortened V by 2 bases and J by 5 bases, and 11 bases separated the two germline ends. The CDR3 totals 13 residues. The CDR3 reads CASSVGLKDEQYF. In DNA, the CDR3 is TGTGCCAGCAGCGTCGGACTGAAGGACGAGCAGTACTTC.

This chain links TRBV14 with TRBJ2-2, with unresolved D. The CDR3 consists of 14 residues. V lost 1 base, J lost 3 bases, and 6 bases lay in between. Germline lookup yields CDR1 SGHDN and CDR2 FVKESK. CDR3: CASSQGRYTGELFF. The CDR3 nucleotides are TGTGCCAGCAGCCAAGGCAGATACACCGGGGAGCTGTTTTTT.

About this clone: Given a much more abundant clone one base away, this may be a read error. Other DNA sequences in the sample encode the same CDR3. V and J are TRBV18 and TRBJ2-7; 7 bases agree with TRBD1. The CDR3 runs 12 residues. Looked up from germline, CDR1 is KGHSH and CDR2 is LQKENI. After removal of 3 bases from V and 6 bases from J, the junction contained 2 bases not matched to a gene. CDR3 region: CASSPGTVEQYF. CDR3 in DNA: TGTGCCAGCTCACCTGGGACAGTCGAGCAGTACTTC.

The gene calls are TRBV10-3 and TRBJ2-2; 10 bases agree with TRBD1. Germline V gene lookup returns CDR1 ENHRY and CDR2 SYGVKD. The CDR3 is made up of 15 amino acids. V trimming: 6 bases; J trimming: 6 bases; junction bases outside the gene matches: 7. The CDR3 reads CAIRPGTGDAGELFF. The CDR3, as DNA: TGTGCCATCAGACCCGGGACAGGGGACGCCGGGGAGCTGTTTTTT.

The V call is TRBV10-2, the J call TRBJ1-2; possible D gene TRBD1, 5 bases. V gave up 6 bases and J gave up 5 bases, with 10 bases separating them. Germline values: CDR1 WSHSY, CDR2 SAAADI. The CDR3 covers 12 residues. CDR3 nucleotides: TGCGCCAGCAGGGGGGGTGATTATGGCTACACCTTC. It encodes CASRGGDYGYTF.

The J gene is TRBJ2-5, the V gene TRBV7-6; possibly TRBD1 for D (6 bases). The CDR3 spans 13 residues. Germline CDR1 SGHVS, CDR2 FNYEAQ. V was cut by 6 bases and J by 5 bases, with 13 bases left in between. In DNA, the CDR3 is TGTGCCAGCAGGTACAGGGTTTACGAGACCCAGTACTTC. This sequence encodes CASRYRVYETQYF.

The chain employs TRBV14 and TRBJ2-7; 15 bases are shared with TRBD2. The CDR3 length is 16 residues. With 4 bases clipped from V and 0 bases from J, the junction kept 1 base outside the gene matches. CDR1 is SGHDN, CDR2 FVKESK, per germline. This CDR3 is CASSPGLAGGSYEQYF. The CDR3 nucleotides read TGTGCCAGCAGCCCGGGACTAGCGGGAGGCTCCTACGAGCAGTACTTC.

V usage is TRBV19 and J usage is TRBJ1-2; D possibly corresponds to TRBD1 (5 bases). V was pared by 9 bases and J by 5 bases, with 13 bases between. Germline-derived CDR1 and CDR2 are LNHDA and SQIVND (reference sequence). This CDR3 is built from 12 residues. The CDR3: CASSGGWYGYTF. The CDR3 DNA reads TGTGCCAGCTCCGGGGGGTGGTATGGCTACACCTTC.

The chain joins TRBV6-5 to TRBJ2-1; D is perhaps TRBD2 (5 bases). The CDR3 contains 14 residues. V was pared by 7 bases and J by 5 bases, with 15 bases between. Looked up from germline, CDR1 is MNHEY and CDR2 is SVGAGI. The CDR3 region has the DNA TGTGCCAGCAAGAAGAGTTCGGGGAACAATGAGCAGTTCTTC. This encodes CASKKSSGNNEQFF.

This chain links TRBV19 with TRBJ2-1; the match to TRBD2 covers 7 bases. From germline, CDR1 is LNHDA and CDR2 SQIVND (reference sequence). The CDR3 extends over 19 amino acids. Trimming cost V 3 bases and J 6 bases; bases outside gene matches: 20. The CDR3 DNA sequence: TGTGCCAGTAGTATCGAGGGCAGGGTATTCGGCGGGGGTTCCAATGAGCAGTTCTTC. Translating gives CASSIEGRVFGGGSNEQFF.

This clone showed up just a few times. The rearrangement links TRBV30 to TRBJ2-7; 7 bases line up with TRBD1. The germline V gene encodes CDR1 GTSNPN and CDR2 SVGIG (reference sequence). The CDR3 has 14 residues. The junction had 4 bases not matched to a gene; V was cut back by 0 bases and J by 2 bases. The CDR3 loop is CAWSVPGTAYEQYF. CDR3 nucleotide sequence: TGTGCCTGGAGTGTCCCCGGGACAGCCTACGAGCAGTACTTC.

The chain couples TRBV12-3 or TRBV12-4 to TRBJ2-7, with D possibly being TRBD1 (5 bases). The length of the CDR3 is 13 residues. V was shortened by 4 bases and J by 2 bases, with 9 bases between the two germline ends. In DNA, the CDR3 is TGTGCCAGCAGTTCAGGGCTAACCTACGAGCAGTACTTC. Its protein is CASSSGLTYEQYF.

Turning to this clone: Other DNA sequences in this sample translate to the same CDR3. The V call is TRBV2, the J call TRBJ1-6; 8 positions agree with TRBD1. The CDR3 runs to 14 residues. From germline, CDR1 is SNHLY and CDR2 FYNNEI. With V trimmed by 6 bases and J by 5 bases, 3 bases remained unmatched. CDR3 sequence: CASRKTGDNSPLHF. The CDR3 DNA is TGTGCCAGCAGGAAGACAGGGGATAATTCACCCCTCCACTTT. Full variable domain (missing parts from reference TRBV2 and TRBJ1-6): EPEVTQTPSHQVTQMGQEVILRCVPISNHLYFYWYRQILGQKVEFLVSFYNNEISEKSEIFDDQFSVERPDGSNFTLKIRSTKLEDSAMYFCASRKTGDNSPLHFGNGTRLTVT.